These T cell receptor beta chains were read from a single sample in a study of blood T cell repertoires in COVID-19. Measured with immunoSEQ multiplex PCR; TCRdb has only the in-frame clones, and not every one. Of about 190,000 clones in the sample, approximately 88% were seen once. Material: peripheral blood. These receptors all stem from a middle-aged man with acute or convalescent COVID-19. Each CDR3 is given with its conserved first and last residue. A D gene is named only where the DNA matches it firmly. The size of a clone is reported for some rows only, either as once, few or many, or as a class for expanded clones.

J,size,V,D,CDR3,DNA
TRBJ1-2,few,TRBV7-2,NA,CASSPWQGSYGYTF,TGTGCCAGCAGCCCATGGCAGGGCTCCTATGGCTACACCTTC
TRBJ2-1,NA,TRBV11-2,TRBD1,CASSPQGQGGLHEQFF,TGTGCCAGCAGCCCGCAGGGACAGGGGGGGCTCCATGAGCAGTTCTTC
TRBJ2-7,NA,TRBV19,NA,CASSWGLRGSYEQYF,TGTGCCAGTAGTTGGGGACTTCGAGGATCCTACGAGCAGTACTTC
TRBJ2-3,NA,TRBV5-4,TRBD2,CASSTPLAGGVTDTQYF,TGTGCCAGCAGCACCCCTTTAGCGGGGGGCGTCACAGATACGCAGTATTTT
TRBJ2-2,NA,TRBV6-5,TRBD2,CASSITAGGTGELFF,TGTGCCAGCAGCATTACGGCGGGGGGCACCGGGGAGCTGTTTTTT
TRBJ2-5,NA,TRBV5-1,TRBD2,CASSLAGGAQETQYF,TGCGCCAGCAGCTTGGCGGGGGGGGCCCAAGAGACCCAGTACTTC
TRBJ2-7,NA,TRBV6-1,TRBD1,CASSEGTDREEQYF,TGTGCCAGCAGTGAAGGTACGGACAGGGAGGAGCAGTACTTC
TRBJ2-1,once,TRBV13,TRBD1,CASRKGQYYNEQFF,TGTGCCAGCAGGAAGGGACAGTATTACAATGAGCAGTTCTTC
TRBJ1-2,once,TRBV9,TRBD1,CASSENTGQGINYGYTF,TGTGCCAGCAGCGAAAACACGGGACAGGGGATTAACTATGGCTACACCTTC
TRBJ2-2,NA,TRBV27,TRBD1,CASSLSPTGAGELFF,TGTGCCAGCAGTTTATCTCCGACAGGGGCCGGGGAGCTGTTTTTT